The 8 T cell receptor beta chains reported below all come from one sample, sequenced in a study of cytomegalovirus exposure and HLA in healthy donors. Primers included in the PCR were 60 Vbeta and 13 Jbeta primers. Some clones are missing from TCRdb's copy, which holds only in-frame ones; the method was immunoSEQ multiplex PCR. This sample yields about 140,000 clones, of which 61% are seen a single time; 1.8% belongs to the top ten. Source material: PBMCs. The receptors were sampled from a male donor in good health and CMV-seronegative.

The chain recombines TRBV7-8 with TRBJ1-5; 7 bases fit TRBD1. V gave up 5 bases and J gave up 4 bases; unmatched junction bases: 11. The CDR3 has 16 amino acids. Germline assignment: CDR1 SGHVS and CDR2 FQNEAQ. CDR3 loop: CASSPGTVVNNQPQHF. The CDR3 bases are TGTGCCAGCAGCCCCGGGACAGTAGTAAATAATCAGCCCCAGCATTTT.

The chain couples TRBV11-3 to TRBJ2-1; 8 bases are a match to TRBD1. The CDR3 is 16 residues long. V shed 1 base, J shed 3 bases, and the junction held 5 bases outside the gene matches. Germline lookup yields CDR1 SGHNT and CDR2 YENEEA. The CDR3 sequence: CASSLAGTGYYNEQFF. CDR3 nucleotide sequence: TGTGCCAGCAGCTTAGCCGGGACAGGCTACTACAATGAGCAGTTCTTC.

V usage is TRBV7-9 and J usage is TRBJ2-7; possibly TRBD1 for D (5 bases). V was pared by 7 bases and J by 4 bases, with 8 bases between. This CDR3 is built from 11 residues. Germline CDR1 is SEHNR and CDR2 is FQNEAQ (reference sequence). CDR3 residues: CASTQGYEQYF. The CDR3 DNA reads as TGTGCCAGCACCCAGGGTTACGAGCAGTACTTC.

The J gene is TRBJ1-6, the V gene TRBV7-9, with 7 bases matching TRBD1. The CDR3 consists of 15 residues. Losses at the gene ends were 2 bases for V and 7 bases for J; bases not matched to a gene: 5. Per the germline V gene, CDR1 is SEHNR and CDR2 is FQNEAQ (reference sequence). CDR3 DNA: TGTGCCAGCAGCTTACAAGGGACAGTGAATTCACCCCTCCACTTT. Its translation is CASSLQGTVNSPLHF. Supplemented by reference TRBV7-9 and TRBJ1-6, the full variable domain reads DTGVSQNPRHKITKRGQNVTFRCDPISEHNRLYWYRQTLGQGPEFLTYFQNEAQLEKSRLLSDRFSAERPKGSFSTLEIQRTEQGDSAMYLCASSLQGTVNSPLHFGNGTRLTVT.

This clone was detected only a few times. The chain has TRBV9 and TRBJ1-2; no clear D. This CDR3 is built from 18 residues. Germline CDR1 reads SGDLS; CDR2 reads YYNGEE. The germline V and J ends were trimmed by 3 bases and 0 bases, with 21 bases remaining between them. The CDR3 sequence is CASSDGSPGRWTNYGYTF. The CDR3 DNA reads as TGTGCCAGCAGCGATGGGAGCCCGGGCAGGTGGACTAACTATGGCTACACCTTC.

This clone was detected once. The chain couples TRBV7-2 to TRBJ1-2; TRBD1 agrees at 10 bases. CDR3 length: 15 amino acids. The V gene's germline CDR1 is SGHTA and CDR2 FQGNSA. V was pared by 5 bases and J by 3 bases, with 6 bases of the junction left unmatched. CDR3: CASSPGTGDDYGYTF. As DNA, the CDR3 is TGTGCCAGCAGCCCCGGGACAGGGGACGACTATGGCTACACCTTC.

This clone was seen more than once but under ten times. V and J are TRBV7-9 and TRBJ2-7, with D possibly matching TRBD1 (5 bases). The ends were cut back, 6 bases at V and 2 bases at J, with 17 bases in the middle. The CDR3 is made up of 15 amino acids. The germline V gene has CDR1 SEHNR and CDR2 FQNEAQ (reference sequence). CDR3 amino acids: CASSYATGYTYEQYF. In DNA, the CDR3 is TGTGCCAGCAGTTACGCTACAGGATACACCTACGAGCAGTACTTC.

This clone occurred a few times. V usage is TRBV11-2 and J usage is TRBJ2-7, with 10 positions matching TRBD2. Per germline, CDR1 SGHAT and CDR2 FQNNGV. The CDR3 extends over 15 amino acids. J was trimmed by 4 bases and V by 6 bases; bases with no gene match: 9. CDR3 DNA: TGTGCCAGCAGGTCACCGCCGGGACTAGCGTACGAGCAGTACTTC. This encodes CASRSPPGLAYEQYF.